The source of this T cell receptor (beta chain) is a study of immune evolution from preneoplasia to lung adenocarcinoma. On the study more broadly: HLA loss of heterozygosity: around 6.5% AIS, about 15% MIA, around 35% ADC, none AAH.

A note on this clone: The antigen is not known.

Sequenced by immunoSEQ multiplex PCR; TCRdb stores in-frame clones only, minus some. The table includes about 9,600 clones, nearly 90% detected once. Whole-study findings and limits: Later-stage lesions seemingly showed higher T cell density and diversity than normal lung. Top clone frequencies peaked in normal lung, apparently declining through invasive adenocarcinoma.

This receptor was identified in a person between 65 and 79 years old with invasive lung adenocarcinoma. The sample comprised FFPE invasive lung adenocarcinoma tissue.

The CDR3 loop reads CASSIGREQKLFF. In DNA form, the CDR3 reads TGTGCCAGCAGTATAGGGAGGGAACAAAAACTGTTTTTT. The rearrangement uses TRBV27 and TRBJ1-4; D is ambiguous. Looked up from germline, CDR1 is MNHEY and CDR2 is SMNVEV (reference sequence). Trimming shortened V by 5 bases and J by 9 bases, and 13 bases separated the two germline ends. CDR3 length: 13 residues. Based on the CDR3 plus reference TRBV27 and TRBJ1-4, the full variable domain is EAQVTQNPRYLITVTGKKLTVTCSQNMNHEYMSWYRQDPGLGLRQIYYSMNVEVTDKGDVPEGYKVSRKEKRNFPLILESPSPNQTSLYFCASSIGREQKLFFGSGTQLSVL.